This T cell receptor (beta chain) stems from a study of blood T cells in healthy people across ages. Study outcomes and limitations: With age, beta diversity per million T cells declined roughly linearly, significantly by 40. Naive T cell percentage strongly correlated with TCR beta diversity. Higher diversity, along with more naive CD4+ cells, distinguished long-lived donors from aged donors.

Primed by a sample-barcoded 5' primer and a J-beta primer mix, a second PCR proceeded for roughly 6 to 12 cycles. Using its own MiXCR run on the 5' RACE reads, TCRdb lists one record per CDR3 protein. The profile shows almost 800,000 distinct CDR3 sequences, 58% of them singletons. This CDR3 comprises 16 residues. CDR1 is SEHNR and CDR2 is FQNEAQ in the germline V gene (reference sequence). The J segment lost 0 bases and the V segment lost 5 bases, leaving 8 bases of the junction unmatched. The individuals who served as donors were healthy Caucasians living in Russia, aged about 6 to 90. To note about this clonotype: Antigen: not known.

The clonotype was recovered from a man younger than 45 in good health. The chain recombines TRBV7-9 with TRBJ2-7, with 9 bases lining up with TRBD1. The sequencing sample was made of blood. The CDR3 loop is CASSPGTGSSSYEQYF. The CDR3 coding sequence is TGTGCCAGCAGCCCCGGGACAGGGTCTAGCTCCTACGAGCAGTACTTC.